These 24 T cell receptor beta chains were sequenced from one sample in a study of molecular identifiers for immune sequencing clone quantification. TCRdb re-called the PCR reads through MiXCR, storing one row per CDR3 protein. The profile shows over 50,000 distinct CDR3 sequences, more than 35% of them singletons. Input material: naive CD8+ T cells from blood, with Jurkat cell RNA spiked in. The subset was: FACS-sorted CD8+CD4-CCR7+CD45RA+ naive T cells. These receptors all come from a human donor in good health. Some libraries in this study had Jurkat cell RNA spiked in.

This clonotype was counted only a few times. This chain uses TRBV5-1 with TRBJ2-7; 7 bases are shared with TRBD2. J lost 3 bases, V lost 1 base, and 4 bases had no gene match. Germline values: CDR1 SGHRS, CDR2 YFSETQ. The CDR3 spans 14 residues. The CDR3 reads CASSLTSAVYEQYF. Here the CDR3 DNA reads TGCGCCAGCAGCTTGACTAGCGCCGTCTACGAGCAGTACTTC.

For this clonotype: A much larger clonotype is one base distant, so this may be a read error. Here the CDR3 reads CASSVASSYEQNF. Written as DNA, the CDR3 is TGTGCCAGCAGCGTAGCCAGCTCCTACGAGCAGAACTTC. The genes are TRBV9 and TRBJ2-7, with unresolved D. This CDR3 has 13 amino acids. Germline loops: CDR1 SGDLS, CDR2 YYNGEE.

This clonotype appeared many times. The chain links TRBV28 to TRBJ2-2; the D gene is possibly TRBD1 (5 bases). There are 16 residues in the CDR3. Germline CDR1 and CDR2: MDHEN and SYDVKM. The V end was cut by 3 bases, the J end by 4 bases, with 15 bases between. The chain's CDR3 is CASSFPETVITGELFF. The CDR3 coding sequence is TGTGCCAGCAGTTTTCCGGAGACAGTAATCACCGGGGAGCTGTTTTTT.

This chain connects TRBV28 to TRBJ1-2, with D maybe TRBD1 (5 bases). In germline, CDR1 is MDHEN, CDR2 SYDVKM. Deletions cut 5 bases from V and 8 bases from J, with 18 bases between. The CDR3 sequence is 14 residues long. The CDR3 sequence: CASSQSRGRPGYTF. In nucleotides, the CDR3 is TGTGCCAGCAGTCAATCGAGGGGTCGCCCCGGCTACACCTTC.

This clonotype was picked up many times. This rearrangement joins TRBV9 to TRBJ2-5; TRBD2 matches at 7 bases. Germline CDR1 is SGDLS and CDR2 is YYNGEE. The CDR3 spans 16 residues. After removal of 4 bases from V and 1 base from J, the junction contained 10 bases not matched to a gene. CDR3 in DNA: TGTGCCAGCAGCAGAAGAGCGGGAACGAGCCAAGAGACCCAGTACTTC. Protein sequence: CASSRRAGTSQETQYF.

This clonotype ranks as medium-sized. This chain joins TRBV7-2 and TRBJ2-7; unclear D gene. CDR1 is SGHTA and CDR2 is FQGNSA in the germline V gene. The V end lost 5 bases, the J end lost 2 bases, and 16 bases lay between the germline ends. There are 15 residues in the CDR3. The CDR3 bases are TGTGCCAGCAGCCCCTCCCCCGGGCCCCCCTACGAGCAGTACTTC. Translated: CASSPSPGPPYEQYF.

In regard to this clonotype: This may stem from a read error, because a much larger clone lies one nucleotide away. The CDR3 DNA reads TGCAGCGTTGCCTTGGGGGCAACTAATGAAAAACTGTTTTTT. Protein sequence: CSVALGATNEKLFF. This chain connects TRBV29-1 to TRBJ1-4, with D possibly being TRBD1 (5 bases). Germline values: CDR1 SQVTM, CDR2 ANQGSEA. CDR3 length equals 14 residues. V lost 4 bases, J lost 0 bases, and 9 bases lay in between.

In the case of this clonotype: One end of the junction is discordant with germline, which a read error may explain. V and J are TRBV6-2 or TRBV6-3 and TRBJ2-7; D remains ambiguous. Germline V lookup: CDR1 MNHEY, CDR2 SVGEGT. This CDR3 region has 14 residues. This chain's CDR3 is CASSIPEQSYEQYF. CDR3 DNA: TGTGCTAGCAGTATACCGGAACAGTCCTACGAGCAGTACTTC.

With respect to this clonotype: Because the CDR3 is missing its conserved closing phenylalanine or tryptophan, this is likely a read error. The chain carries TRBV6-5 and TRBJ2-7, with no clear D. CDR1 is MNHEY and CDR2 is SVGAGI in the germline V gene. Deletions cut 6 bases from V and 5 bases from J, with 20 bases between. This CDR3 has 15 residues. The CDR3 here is CASSPTDAVAHEQYY. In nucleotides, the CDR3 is TGTGCCAGCAGCCCCACCGACGCCGTCGCCCACGAGCAGTACTAC.

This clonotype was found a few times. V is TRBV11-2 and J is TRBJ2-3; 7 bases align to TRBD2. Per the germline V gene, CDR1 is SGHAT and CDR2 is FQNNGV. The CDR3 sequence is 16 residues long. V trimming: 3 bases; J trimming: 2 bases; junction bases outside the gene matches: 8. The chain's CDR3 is CASSFGGGVLTDTQYF. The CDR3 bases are TGTGCCAGCAGCTTCGGTGGGGGGGTGCTCACAGATACGCAGTATTTT.

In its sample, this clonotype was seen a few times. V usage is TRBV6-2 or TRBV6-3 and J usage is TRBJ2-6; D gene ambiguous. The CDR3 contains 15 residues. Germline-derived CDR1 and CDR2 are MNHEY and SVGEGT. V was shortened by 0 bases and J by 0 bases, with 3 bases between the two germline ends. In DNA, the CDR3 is TGTGCCAGCAGTTACTCGAACTCTGGGGCCAACGTCCTGACTTTC. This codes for CASSYSNSGANVLTF.

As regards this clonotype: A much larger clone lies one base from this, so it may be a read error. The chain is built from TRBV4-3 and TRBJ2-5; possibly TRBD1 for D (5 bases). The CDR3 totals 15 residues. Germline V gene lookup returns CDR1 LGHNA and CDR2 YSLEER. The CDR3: CASSQGWGPQEPQYF. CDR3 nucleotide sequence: TGCGCCAGCAGCCAAGGATGGGGCCCTCAAGAGCCCCAGTACTTC.

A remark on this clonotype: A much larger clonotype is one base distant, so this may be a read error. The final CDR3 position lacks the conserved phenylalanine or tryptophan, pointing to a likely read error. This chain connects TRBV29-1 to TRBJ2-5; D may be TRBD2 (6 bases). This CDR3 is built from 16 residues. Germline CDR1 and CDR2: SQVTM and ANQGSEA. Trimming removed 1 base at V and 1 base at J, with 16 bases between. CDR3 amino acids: CSVEGVGGRRQETQYS. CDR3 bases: TGCAGCGTTGAAGGGGTCGGAGGGCGACGCCAAGAGACCCAGTACTCC.

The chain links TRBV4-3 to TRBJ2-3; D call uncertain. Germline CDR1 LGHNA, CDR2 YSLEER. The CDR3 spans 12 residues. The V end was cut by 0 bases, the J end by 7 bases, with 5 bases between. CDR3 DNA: TGCGCCAGCAGCCAAGAGGCCAATACGCAGTATTTT. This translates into CASSQEANTQYF.

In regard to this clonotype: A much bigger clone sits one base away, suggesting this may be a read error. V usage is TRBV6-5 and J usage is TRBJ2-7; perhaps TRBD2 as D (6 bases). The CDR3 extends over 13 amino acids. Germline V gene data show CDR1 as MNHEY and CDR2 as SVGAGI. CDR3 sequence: CSSSYDPGEVQYF. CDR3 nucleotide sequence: TGTTCCAGCAGTTACGATCCTGGGGAGGTGCAGTACTTC.

CDR3 in amino acids: CSARPGQGNIQYF. The DNA of the CDR3 is TGCAGTGCTAGACCGGGACAGGGAAACATTCAGTACTTC. J is TRBJ2-4 and V is TRBV20-1; 9 positions match TRBD1. The CDR3 loop spans 13 amino acids. V trimming: 2 bases; J trimming: 6 bases; junction bases outside the gene matches: 2. Germline CDR1 reads DFQATT; CDR2 reads SNEGSKA (reference sequence).

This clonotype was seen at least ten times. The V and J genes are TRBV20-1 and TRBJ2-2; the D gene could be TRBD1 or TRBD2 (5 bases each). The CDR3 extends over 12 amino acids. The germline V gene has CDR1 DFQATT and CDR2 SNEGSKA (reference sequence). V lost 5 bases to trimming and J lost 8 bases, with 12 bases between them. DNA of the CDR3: TGCAGTGCTGAGGGGTCGCCTGGGGAGCTGTTTTTT. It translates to CSAEGSPGELFF.

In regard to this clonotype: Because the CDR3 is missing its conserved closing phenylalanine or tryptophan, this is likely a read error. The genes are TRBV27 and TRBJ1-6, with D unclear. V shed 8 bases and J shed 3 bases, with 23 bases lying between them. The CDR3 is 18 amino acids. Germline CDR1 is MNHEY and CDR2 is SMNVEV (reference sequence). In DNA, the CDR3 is TGTGCCAGCCGCTCCCTGCCCGCCGGGCAATACTATAATTCACCCCTCCACATT. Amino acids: CASRSLPAGQYYNSPLHI.

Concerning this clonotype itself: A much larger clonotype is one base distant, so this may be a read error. The CDR3 DNA is TGTGCCAGCAGCTTAGTGTCTAGCCAAGAGGCCCAGTACTTC. Translated, it gives CASSLVSSQEAQYF. This chain connects TRBV7-9 to TRBJ2-5, with D tentatively TRBD2 (5 bases). Germline V gene lookup returns CDR1 SEHNR and CDR2 FQNEAQ (reference sequence). This CDR3 comprises 14 residues.

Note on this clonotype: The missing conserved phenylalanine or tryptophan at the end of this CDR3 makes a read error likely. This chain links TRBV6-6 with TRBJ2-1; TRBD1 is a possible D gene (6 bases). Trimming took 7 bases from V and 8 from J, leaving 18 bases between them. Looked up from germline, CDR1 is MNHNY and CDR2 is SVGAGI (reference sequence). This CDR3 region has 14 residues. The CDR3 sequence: CASTEQGSGDEQFI. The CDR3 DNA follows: TGTGCCAGCACCGAACAGGGTTCTGGCGATGAGCAGTTCATC.

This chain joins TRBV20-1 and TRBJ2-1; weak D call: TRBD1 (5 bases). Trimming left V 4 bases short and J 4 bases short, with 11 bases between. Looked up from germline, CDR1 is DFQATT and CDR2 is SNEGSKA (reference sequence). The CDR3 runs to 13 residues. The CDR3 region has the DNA TGCAGTGCTACGGAGACAGATTACAATGAGCAGTTCTTC. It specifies CSATETDYNEQFF.

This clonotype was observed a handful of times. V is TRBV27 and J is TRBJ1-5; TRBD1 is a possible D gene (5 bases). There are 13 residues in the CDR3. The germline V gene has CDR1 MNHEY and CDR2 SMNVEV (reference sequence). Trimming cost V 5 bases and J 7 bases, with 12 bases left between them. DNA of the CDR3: TGTGCCAGCAGTCTGGGACTAGGGCAGCCCCAGCATTTT. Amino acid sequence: CASSLGLGQPQHF.

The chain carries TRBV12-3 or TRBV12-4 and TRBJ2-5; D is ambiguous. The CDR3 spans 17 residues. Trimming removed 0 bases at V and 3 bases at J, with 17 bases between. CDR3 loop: CASSLALEIYRKETQYF. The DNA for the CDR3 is TGTGCCAGCAGTTTAGCGTTGGAGATTTATAGGAAAGAGACCCAGTACTTC.

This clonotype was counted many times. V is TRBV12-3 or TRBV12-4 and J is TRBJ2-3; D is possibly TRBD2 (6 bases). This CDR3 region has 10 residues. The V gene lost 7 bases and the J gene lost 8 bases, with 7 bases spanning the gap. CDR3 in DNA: TGTGCCAGCATGGGGGGTACGCAGTATTTT. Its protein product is CASMGGTQYF.